This T cell receptor (beta chain) was sequenced in a study of blood T cell repertoires in COVID-19. Whole-study context: Sources were T cells, B-cell-depleted T cells, or PBMCs; the material itself was cDNA or gDNA.

Original analysis: The authors estimated nucleated cell counts from reference gene primer amplification. The table came from immunoSEQ multiplex PCR; TCRdb's copy has only in-frame clones and leaves some out. The DNA was the basis for D and trimming; V, J and clone size are from that table. The data contain about 150,000 clones, about 82% of them singletons. Germline V gene data show CDR1 as SGHTA and CDR2 as FQGTGA. This CDR3 has 14 amino acids. The V end lost 2 bases, the J end lost 3 bases, and 10 bases lay between the germline ends. The chain uses TRBV7-3 and TRBJ1-1, with D perhaps matching TRBD1 (6 bases). The specimen sequenced was peripheral blood. The receptor's source is a man aged 50 to 60 with active or convalescent COVID-19. CDR3 in DNA: TGTGCCAGCAGCTTAGGCGGACAGTACACTGAAGCTTTCTTT. The encoded protein is CASSLGGQYTEAFF.